This paragraph reports one T cell receptor (beta chain). Its antigen is not identified. These data belong to a study of T cell responses to AZD1222 COVID-19 vaccine. General study results and limits: Of the AZD1222 recipients, only five to seven were seropositive at baseline.

CDR1 is MNHNS, CDR2 SASEGT, per germline. Trimming took 4 bases from V and 2 from J, leaving 18 bases between them. The CDR3 spans 16 residues. Profiling relied on immunoSEQ multiplex PCR, and the TCRdb table lists in-frame clones only, not all of them. The repertoire holds about 130,000 clones, with about 87% as singletons. The receptor's source is an adult in good health. Sample: peripheral blood, taken on day 0 of AZD1222 vaccination. The chain employs TRBV6-1 and TRBJ2-7; tentative D call: TRBD1 (6 bases). The CDR3: CASSVGNQGITYEQYF. The CDR3 nucleotides are TGTGCCAGCAGTGTAGGGAATCAGGGGATTACCTACGAGCAGTACTTC.